One and the same sample provided the 3 T cell receptor beta chains below, sequenced in a study of post-analysis software for immune sequencing data. Unique molecular identifiers were built into the TCR beta cDNA libraries. TCRdb reprocessed the PCR reads with MiXCR, giving one entry per CDR3 protein. The sample holds hundreds of thousands of distinct CDR3 sequences, around 60% seen once. The antigens these receptors bind are not known. General study points: Roughly 5 TRBV segments (TRBV5-6, TRBV5-1 and TRBV20-1 among them) occurred more frequently in patients than in controls.

The source material was blood. Source of these receptors: a girl aged 2-10 years with multiple sclerosis.

This rearrangement joins TRBV7-2 to TRBJ2-3; D is unresolved. Trimming took off 6 bases at V and 2 bases at J, with 12 bases between the two ends. The CDR3 is 14 residues long. CDR1 is SGHTA, CDR2 FQGNSA, per germline. This CDR3 reads CASRYIGPTDTQYF. The CDR3 nucleotides read TGTGCCAGCAGGTACATCGGGCCCACAGATACGCAGTATTTT.

The CDR3 spells CASGRLAGGNEQFF. In DNA, the CDR3 is TGTGCTAGTGGCAGACTAGCGGGAGGAAATGAGCAGTTCTTC. The chain couples TRBV12-5 to TRBJ2-1, with TRBD2 matching over 13 bases. CDR3 length: 14 residues. Germline CDR1 reads LGHNT; CDR2 reads FRNRAP. V lost 6 bases and J lost 7; bases outside the gene matches: 3.

V usage is TRBV20-1 and J usage is TRBJ2-3; D is possibly TRBD1 (6 bases). From germline, CDR1 is DFQATT and CDR2 SNEGSKA (reference sequence). The V gene lost 3 bases and the J gene lost 12 bases, with 22 bases spanning the gap. The CDR3 is 14 residues long. The CDR3 region has the DNA TGCAGTGCTAGTCCGCCCGGGCCAGGGGACCAACAGTATTTT. Residues: CSASPPGPGDQQYF.